A single sample gave rise to the 3 T cell receptor beta chains below, sequenced in a study of T-cell reconstitution after alpha-beta-depleted transplantation in children. Construction of the TCRbeta library involved unique molecular identifiers. TCRdb reanalysed the PCR reads using MiXCR and keeps one entry per CDR3 protein. The sample includes hundreds of thousands of distinct CDR3 sequences, under 12% of them seen just once. Sample: PBMCs, taken before TCRalphabeta/CD19-depleted stem cell transplant. These receptors were obtained from a child aged 2 to 15 with inherited bone marrow failure, due to receive a stem cell transplant.

There are a few counts of this clonotype. This chain uses TRBV7-2 with TRBJ1-2; D is uncertain. The CDR3 sequence is 13 residues long. V lost 1 base and J lost 4, with 7 bases in between. Germline assignment: CDR1 SGHTA and CDR2 FQGNSA. CDR3 loop: CASSLGRSYGYTF. The CDR3, as DNA: TGTGCCAGCAGCTTAGGGCGGTCCTATGGCTACACCTTC.

This clonotype was observed a handful of times. The gene calls are TRBV2 and TRBJ1-1, with D possibly TRBD1 on 6 matching bases. Germline CDR1 SNHLY, CDR2 FYNNEI. CDR3 length: 11 amino acids. Trimming stripped 5 bases from V and 6 bases from J, with 7 bases between. The CDR3 sequence is CASSRQAEAFF. In DNA form, the CDR3 reads TGTGCCAGCAGTCGACAGGCTGAAGCTTTCTTT.

The V gene is TRBV27, the J gene TRBJ1-1; 9 nucleotides line up with TRBD1. V lost 5 bases to trimming and J lost 6 bases; unmatched junction nucleotides: 13. CDR3 length: 16 amino acids. CDR1 is MNHEY, CDR2 SMNVEV, per germline (reference sequence). In DNA, the CDR3 is TGTGCCAGCAGTCCCCTCCGGGACAGGGAGAGGGCTGAAGCTTTCTTT. It specifies CASSPLRDRERAEAFF.